This passage covers 11 T cell receptor beta chains from one sample sequenced in a study of blood T cell repertoires in COVID-19. Here immunoSEQ multiplex PCR was the method, and the copy in TCRdb shows in-frame clones only, minus some. Among about 120,000 clones listed, roughly nine tenths were seen once. Sequencing was done on a sample of peripheral blood. The receptors come from a human donor in a cohort sampled during active COVID-19.

The chain links TRBV2 to TRBJ2-1; maybe TRBD1 (5 bases). The CDR3 sequence is 14 residues long. V dropped 2 bases and J dropped 6 bases, with 11 bases sitting between them. The germline V gene encodes CDR1 SNHLY and CDR2 FYNNEI. The CDR3 is CASSEYRGVNEQFF. DNA for the CDR3: TGTGCCAGCAGTGAATATAGGGGTGTCAATGAGCAGTTCTTC.

This clone came up once. The chain is built from TRBV9 and TRBJ2-1; the match to TRBD2 covers 11 bases. The V gene's germline CDR1 is SGDLS and CDR2 YYNGEE. The CDR3 has 15 amino acids. Trimming at V came to 4 bases and at J to 9 bases, leaving 9 bases not matched to a gene. Written as DNA, the CDR3 is TGTGCCAGCAGCCCCCGTACTAGCGGGAGAGTTGAGCAGTTCTTC. Translating it yields CASSPRTSGRVEQFF.

On this clone: At one end, the junction sequence differs from germline, possibly due to a read error. J is TRBJ2-6 and V is TRBV6-1; TRBD2 might be the D (5 bases). Germline CDR1 MNHNS, CDR2 SASEGT. The CDR3 totals 15 residues. In nucleotides, the CDR3 is TGTGCCAGCAGGGAAGGAGGCTCTGGGGCCAACGTCCTGACTTTC. It translates to CASREGGSGANVLTF.

The count of this clone is one. CDR3 bases: TGTGCCAGCAGTTACTTACCAGGTAGCTCCTACGAGCAGTACTTC. This codes for CASSYLPGSSYEQYF. The chain couples TRBV6-5 to TRBJ2-7; D ambiguous. The CDR3 length is 15 residues. Trimming took off 1 base at V and 0 bases at J, with 10 bases between the two ends. Per the germline V gene, CDR1 is MNHEY and CDR2 is SVGAGI.

The V and J genes are TRBV5-1 and TRBJ1-1; TRBD1 matches at 9 bases. CDR3 length equals 13 residues. V lost 4 bases and J lost 9; bases outside the gene matches: 7. CDR1 and CDR2 (germline): SGHRS, YFSETQ. CDR3 DNA: TGCGCCAGCAGCCCAGGACAGGGGACCCAAGCTTTCTTT. Amino acids: CASSPGQGTQAFF.

V is TRBV19 and J is TRBJ2-2, with TRBD1 matching 7 bases. The germline V gene has CDR1 LNHDA and CDR2 SQIVND (reference sequence). With 2 bases clipped from V and 2 bases from J, the junction kept 5 bases outside the gene matches. The CDR3 runs 16 residues. The CDR3 spells CASSIKTGSNTGELFF. The CDR3 coding sequence is TGTGCCAGTAGTATAAAGACAGGGTCAAACACCGGGGAGCTGTTTTTT.

This clone was seen only a few times. The chain has TRBV6-5 and TRBJ1-2; tentative D call: TRBD1 (6 bases). The germline V gene encodes CDR1 MNHEY and CDR2 SVGAGI. The CDR3 runs to 15 residues. V gave up 7 bases and J gave up 4 bases, with 19 bases separating them. The CDR3 is CASTPRQVNPYGYTF. In nucleotides, the CDR3 is TGTGCCAGCACTCCCCGACAGGTCAATCCCTATGGCTACACCTTC.

The chain joins TRBV5-1 to TRBJ2-1; possibly TRBD1 for D (7 bases). V shed 4 bases and J shed 4 bases, with 15 bases lying between them. Germline-derived CDR1 and CDR2 are SGHRS and YFSETQ. The CDR3 is made up of 15 amino acids. This chain's CDR3 is CASSQTAGQYNEQFF. The DNA of the CDR3 is TGCGCCAGCAGCCAGACTGCGGGACAGTACAATGAGCAGTTCTTC.

This clone was seen once. The chain recombines TRBV29-1 with TRBJ2-3, with TRBD2 as a possible D gene (7 bases). V lost 7 bases and J 0 bases, leaving 23 bases between the germline ends. Germline V gene data show CDR1 as SQVTM and CDR2 as ANQGSEA. This CDR3 region has 17 residues. As DNA, the CDR3 is TGCAGCGCCGGGAGGAGGGGGAAATCCCCTAGCACAGATACGCAGTATTTT. Amino acid sequence: CSAGRRGKSPSTDTQYF.

V and J are TRBV30 and TRBJ2-2; 7 nucleotides match TRBD2. The CDR3 runs to 14 residues. Per the germline V gene, CDR1 is GTSNPN and CDR2 is SVGIG (reference sequence). J lost 8 bases, V lost 5 bases, and 11 bases had no gene match. The CDR3 region is CAWARGGVEGELFF. In DNA form, the CDR3 reads TGTGCCTGGGCACGTGGGGGGGTTGAAGGGGAGCTGTTTTTT. Using reference TRBV30 and TRBJ2-2 for the parts outside the CDR3, the full variable domain is SQTIHQWPATLVQPVGSPLSLECTVEGTSNPNLYWYRQAAGRGLQLLFYSVGIGQISSEVPQNLSASRPQDRQFILSSKKLLLSDSGFYLCAWARGGVEGELFFGEGSRLTVL.

The rearrangement links TRBV15 to TRBJ1-4, with TRBD1 identical over 7 bases. Germline V gene lookup returns CDR1 LNHNV and CDR2 YYDKDF (reference sequence). The CDR3 runs 16 residues. V dropped 5 bases and J dropped 4; count of bases not matched to a gene: 10. CDR3 residues: CATSVERGRDNEKLFF. The CDR3 nucleotides are TGTGCCACCAGCGTAGAGAGGGGGCGCGATAATGAAAAACTGTTTTTT.